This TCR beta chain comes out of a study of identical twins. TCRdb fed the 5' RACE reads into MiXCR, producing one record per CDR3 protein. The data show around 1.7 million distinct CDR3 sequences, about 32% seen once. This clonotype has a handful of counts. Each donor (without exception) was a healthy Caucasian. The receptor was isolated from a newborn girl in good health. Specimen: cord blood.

The CDR3 bases are TGTGCCAGCAGTGACCCTAGGGACGTATCCTACGAGCAGTACTTC. Translated, it gives CASSDPRDVSYEQYF. The V gene is TRBV25-1, the J gene TRBJ2-7; either TRBD1 or TRBD2 may supply D (5 bases each). The CDR3 has 15 residues. Trimming left V 3 bases short and J 1 base short, with 13 bases between. CDR1 and CDR2 (germline): MGHDK, SYGVNS.